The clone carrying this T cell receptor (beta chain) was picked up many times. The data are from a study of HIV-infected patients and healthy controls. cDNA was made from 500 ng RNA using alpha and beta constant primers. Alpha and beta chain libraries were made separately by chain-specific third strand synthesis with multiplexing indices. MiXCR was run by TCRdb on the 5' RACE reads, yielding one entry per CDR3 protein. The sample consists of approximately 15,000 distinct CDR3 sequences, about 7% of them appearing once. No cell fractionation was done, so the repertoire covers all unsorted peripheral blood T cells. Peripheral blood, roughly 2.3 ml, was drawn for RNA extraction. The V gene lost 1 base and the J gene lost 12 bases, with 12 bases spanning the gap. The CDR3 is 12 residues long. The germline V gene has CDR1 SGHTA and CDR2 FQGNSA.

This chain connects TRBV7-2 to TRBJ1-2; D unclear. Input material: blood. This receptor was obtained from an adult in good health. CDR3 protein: CASSLGERVHTF. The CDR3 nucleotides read TGTGCCAGCAGCTTAGGGGAACGGGTTCACACCTTC.